The 20 T cell receptor beta chains given below trace back to one sample, sequenced in a study of response to subunit inactivated influenza vaccine. Via MiXCR, TCRdb re-called the RT-PCR reads, giving one row per CDR3 protein. This sample has approximately 480,000 distinct CDR3 sequences; approximately 11% occur once, and the top ten carry approximately 12%. The source material was PBMCs from blood, sampled around seven weeks after vaccination. These TCRs come from a man aged 50-59 years who received an inactivated influenza vaccine.

This clonotype was seen repeatedly, ten times or more. The chain has TRBV29-1 and TRBJ1-1, with TRBD1 matching 7 bases. The V gene's germline CDR1 is SQVTM and CDR2 ANQGSEA. This CDR3 contains 14 residues. V lost 6 bases and J lost 1; bases outside the gene matches: 8. DNA of the CDR3: TGCAGCGTGGAGACAGGGAACGAGAACACTGAAGCTTTCTTT. This codes for CSVETGNENTEAFF.

The sample holds many counts of this clonotype. J is TRBJ2-3 and V is TRBV29-1, with D possibly being TRBD2 (6 bases). This CDR3 is built from 14 residues. Deletions cut 4 bases from V and 3 bases from J, with 14 bases between. From germline, CDR1 is SQVTM and CDR2 ANQGSEA. This chain's CDR3 is CSVGGGFGTDTQYF. The CDR3 DNA sequence: TGCAGCGTTGGAGGAGGGTTTGGGACAGATACGCAGTATTTT.

CDR3 loop: CASSSNAGTGAGELFF. CDR3 DNA sequence: TGTGCCAGCAGTTCTAATGCCGGGACAGGGGCCGGGGAGCTGTTTTTT. This sequence joins TRBV7-9 and TRBJ2-2; TRBD1 matches at 10 bases. There are 16 residues in the CDR3. Looked up from germline, CDR1 is SEHNR and CDR2 is FQNEAQ (reference sequence). After removal of 6 bases from V and 6 bases from J, the junction contained 10 bases not matched to a gene.

This clonotype was seen ten or more times. The chain combines TRBV18 with TRBJ2-5; D is unresolved. V gave up 0 bases and J gave up 1 base, with 24 bases separating them. Germline loops: CDR1 KGHSH, CDR2 LQKENI. This CDR3 is built from 20 residues. The CDR3, as DNA: TGTGCCAGCTCACCACCACGCAGGCTAGGACCATTCCCTTTCCAAGAGACCCAGTACTTC. Residues: CASSPPRRLGPFPFQETQYF.

This clonotype was counted only a few times. This chain links TRBV4-3 with TRBJ2-2, with a possible D match to TRBD2 (6 bases). Germline CDR1 and CDR2: LGHNA and YSLEER. Trimming removed 2 bases at V and 5 bases at J, with 21 bases between. The CDR3 runs to 18 residues. CDR3 DNA sequence: TGCGCCAGCAGCCAAAATGGAGCAGCGGGCGGAAGGACCGGGGAGCTGTTTTTT. Translated, it gives CASSQNGAAGGRTGELFF.

The rearrangement joins TRBV4-3 to TRBJ2-3; possibly TRBD2 for D (6 bases). This CDR3 has 14 residues. CDR1 and CDR2 (germline): LGHNA, YSLEER. V lost 0 bases and J 3 bases, leaving 7 bases between the germline ends. The CDR3 sequence is CASSQDLATDTQYF. DNA for the CDR3: TGCGCCAGCAGCCAAGATCTAGCGACAGATACGCAGTATTTT.

The rearrangement links TRBV14 to TRBJ1-1; D unclear. Between the trimmed V and J ends, which lost 4 bases and 3 bases, there was a span of 9 bases. Germline CDR1 SGHDN, CDR2 FVKESK. The CDR3 length is 13 residues. The CDR3 here is CASSRLQYTEAFF. For the CDR3, the DNA is TGTGCCAGCAGCCGCCTACAGTACACTGAAGCTTTCTTT.

CDR3 residues: CASSITPGYEQYF. Written as DNA, the CDR3 is TGTGCCAGCAGTATTACCCCAGGCTACGAGCAGTACTTC. This chain uses TRBV27 with TRBJ2-7; no definite D call. The ends were cut back, 5 bases at V and 3 bases at J, with 11 bases in the middle. The CDR3 runs 13 residues. Per the germline V gene, CDR1 is MNHEY and CDR2 is SMNVEV (reference sequence).

This clonotype came up a few times. The V call is TRBV20-1, the J call TRBJ2-5, with 9 bases matching TRBD2. The length of the CDR3 is 16 residues. The germline CDR1 and CDR2 sequences are DFQATT and SNEGSKA (reference sequence). V shed 0 bases and J 0 bases; nucleotides not matched to a gene: 5. CDR3 amino acids: CSARDLRLADQETQYF. Written as DNA, the CDR3 is TGCAGTGCTAGAGATTTGAGACTAGCGGACCAAGAGACCCAGTACTTC.

This clonotype turned up a few times. The chain carries TRBV5-1 and TRBJ1-1; D is possibly TRBD1 (6 bases). V lost 0 bases and J 2 bases, leaving 11 bases between the germline ends. The CDR3 runs to 15 residues. CDR1 is SGHRS, CDR2 YFSETQ, per germline. The CDR3 here is CASSLAVGGNTEAFF. The DNA for the CDR3 is TGCGCCAGCAGCTTGGCCGTGGGGGGCAACACTGAAGCTTTCTTT.

This clonotype was seen only a few times. J is TRBJ2-1 and V is TRBV9, with D possibly matching TRBD1 (6 bases). Germline V gene sequence: CDR1 SGDLS, CDR2 YYNGEE. Trimming pared 3 bases from V and 6 bases from J, leaving 10 bases between. The length of the CDR3 is 13 residues. The CDR3 bases are TGTGCCAGCAGCGCCAGGGGTGGCAATGAGCAGTTCTTC. Translated: CASSARGGNEQFF.

In DNA, the CDR3 is TGCGCCAGCAGCACAACCGGGACATCGAAACCGGAGACCCAGTACTTC. Amino acid sequence: CASSTTGTSKPETQYF. The chain recombines TRBV5-1 with TRBJ2-5; TRBD1 might be the D (6 bases). Germline CDR1 is SGHRS and CDR2 is YFSETQ. V was pared by 4 bases and J by 5 bases, with 21 bases between. The CDR3 length is 16 residues.

The V gene is TRBV6-5, the J gene TRBJ1-6; D remains unclear. The CDR3 sequence is 16 residues long. Trimming stripped 0 bases from V and 5 bases from J, with 11 bases between. The germline gives CDR1 MNHEY, CDR2 SVGAGI. The CDR3 nucleotides are TGTGCCAGCAGTTACTCCTCTGACAACAATAATTCACCCCTCCACTTT. Amino acid sequence: CASSYSSDNNNSPLHF.

The chain uses TRBV21-1 and TRBJ2-6; TRBD1 was called by the table and not checked on the DNA. TRBV21-1 is a documented pseudogene. The CDR3 has 17 residues. This chain's CDR3 is CASSKVPGDSGANVLTF. For the CDR3, the DNA is TGTGCCAGCAGCAAAGTCCCAGGGGACTCTGGGGCCAACGTCCTGACTTTC.

This chain uses TRBV9 with TRBJ2-2; no clear D. The V end was cut by 4 bases, the J end by 5 bases, with 15 bases between. This CDR3 is 15 amino acids long. CDR1 is SGDLS, CDR2 YYNGEE, per germline. The CDR3 reads CASSITLAPTGELFF. CDR3 sequence (DNA): TGTGCCAGCAGCATCACTCTGGCTCCGACCGGGGAGCTGTTTTTT.

Notes on this clonotype: One base away lies a much larger clone, so this may be a sequencing read error. The genes are TRBV20-1 and TRBJ2-1; perhaps TRBD2 as D (6 bases). The CDR3 contains 15 residues. The germline CDR1 and CDR2 sequences are DFQATT and SNEGSKA (reference sequence). The CDR3 DNA reads TGCTGTGCTAGAGATTCAGGGAGGTCCTACAATGAGCAGTTCTTC. It codes for CCARDSGRSYNEQFF.

This clonotype was detected many times. The J gene is TRBJ1-6, the V gene TRBV5-1; D gene ambiguous. V lost 0 bases, J lost 10 bases, and 23 bases lay in between. The V gene's germline CDR1 is SGHRS and CDR2 YFSETQ. The CDR3 loop spans 18 amino acids. The CDR3 DNA is TGCGCCAGCAGCTTGGCAGGCATAACACCCACGGGAGGATCACCCCTCCACTTT. It specifies CASSLAGITPTGGSPLHF.

This clonotype was found many times. The chain is built from TRBV12-3 or TRBV12-4 and TRBJ2-5, with TRBD2 identical over 10 bases. The CDR3 covers 15 residues. V shed 7 bases and J 5 bases; nucleotides not matched to a gene: 10. Here the CDR3 reads CASNSAGGGSETQYF. DNA of the CDR3: TGTGCCAGCAACTCAGCGGGAGGGGGTTCGGAGACCCAGTACTTC.

This CDR3 is CAIAHSTGELFF. The CDR3 DNA sequence: TGTGCCATCGCTCACTCCACCGGGGAGCTGTTTTTT. The V gene is TRBV10-3, the J gene TRBJ2-2, with no clear D. In germline, CDR1 is ENHRY, CDR2 SYGVKD. Trimming stripped 8 bases from V and 4 bases from J, with 8 bases between. The CDR3 runs to 12 residues.

A few counts support this clonotype. This chain connects TRBV28 to TRBJ2-7; D uncertain. Germline loops: CDR1 MDHEN, CDR2 SYDVKM. Trimming removed 2 bases at V and 2 bases at J, with 16 bases between. This CDR3 has 16 residues. CDR3 loop: CASSLVYSSRAYEQYF. For the CDR3, the DNA is TGTGCCAGCAGTTTAGTTTACAGCTCAAGAGCCTACGAGCAGTACTTC. The complete variable domain, with remaining parts taken from reference TRBV28 and TRBJ2-7, reads DVKVTQSSRYLVKRTGEKVFLECVQDMDHENMFWYRQDPGLGLRLIYFSYDVKMKEKGDIPEGYSVSREKKERFSLILESASTNQTSMYLCASSLVYSSRAYEQYFGPGTRLTVT.